The 28 T cell receptor beta chains reported below all come from one sample, sequenced in a study of T-cell memory formation after mild COVID-19 (dated by TCRdb to the early 2020s). The library was generated by 5' RACE. Sequencing instrument: Illumina NovaSeq 6000. The public reads were reanalyzed by TCRdb: fastp trimming at Q25, MiXCR alignment, in-frame beta chains only. Each record represents a unique CDR3 protein, reported with the most common genes and DNA among its rows. The sample includes around 450,000 distinct CDR3 sequences, with roughly a quarter observed a single time. The biggest ten clones account for roughly 8.9% of the sample. The sample was PBMCs or a T cell subset sorted from them (not recorded which). The receptors stem from an adult woman who had mild COVID-19 (a few samples of this study predate the infection). The sample titles of this study are shuffled in the database, so cell type and time point are left out; the donor was told from shared clones.

On this clonotype itself: The germline gene is not matched at one end of the junction; a read error may be the cause. The rearrangement links TRBV20-1 to TRBJ2-5; 8 bases line up with TRBD2. The germline V gene has CDR1 DFQATT and CDR2 SNEGSKA (reference sequence). The CDR3 runs 15 residues. The CDR3 DNA reads TGCAGTGCTAGCGGGGGCGGACTAGCTCAAGAGACTCAGTACTTC. Amino acids: CSASGGGLAQETQYF.

The chain employs TRBV4-3 and TRBJ2-1, with 9 bases matching TRBD2. Germline CDR1 LGHNA, CDR2 YSLEER. This CDR3 region has 15 residues. V dropped 0 bases and J dropped 12; count of bases not matched to a gene: 9. The CDR3 loop is CASSQEGTSHTRQFF. For the CDR3, the DNA is TGCGCCAGCAGCCAAGAGGGGACTAGCCATACCCGGCAGTTCTTC.

The chain couples TRBV6-6 to TRBJ2-7; 8 bases map to TRBD1. The CDR3 runs 14 residues. Germline CDR1 reads MNHNY; CDR2 reads SVGAGI (reference sequence). V trimming: 5 bases; J trimming: 6 bases; junction bases outside the gene matches: 9. CDR3 residues: CASSGQGGRVEQYF. The CDR3 DNA sequence: TGTGCCAGCAGTGGACAGGGAGGCCGGGTCGAGCAGTACTTC.

The table lists this clonotype with a few counts. For the CDR3, the DNA is TGCAGTGCTGATAGCGGGGGGGCCGGCGGGGAGCTGTTTTTT. This codes for CSADSGGAGGELFF. The chain uses TRBV20-1 and TRBJ2-2; 11 nucleotides line up with TRBD2. Germline CDR1 is DFQATT and CDR2 is SNEGSKA (reference sequence). This CDR3 has 14 residues. Unmatched junction bases numbered 6, after V lost 5 bases and J lost 7 bases.

This clonotype has a handful of counts. The chain joins TRBV29-1 to TRBJ2-1, with TRBD2 identical over 8 bases. The CDR3 has 12 residues. J was trimmed by 6 bases and V by 3 bases; bases with no gene match: 1. Per germline, CDR1 SQVTM and CDR2 ANQGSEA. The chain's CDR3 is CSVEGTSNEQFF. DNA for the CDR3: TGCAGCGTTGAGGGGACTAGCAATGAGCAGTTCTTC.

This clonotype has only a few counts. The chain couples TRBV2 to TRBJ1-2; 9 bases are a match to TRBD1. Germline loops: CDR1 SNHLY, CDR2 FYNNEI. The CDR3 runs 12 residues. V lost 6 bases to trimming and J lost 8 bases; unmatched junction nucleotides: 4. In DNA form, the CDR3 reads TGTGCCAGCAGGCAGGGACAGGGAGGCTACACCTTC. Translation gives CASRQGQGGYTF.

The chain carries TRBV18 and TRBJ2-2; 9 bases align to TRBD1. The junction had 2 bases not matched to a gene; V was cut back by 3 bases and J by 3 bases. This CDR3 spans 15 amino acids. The germline V gene has CDR1 KGHSH and CDR2 LQKENI. The chain's CDR3 is CASSPRQGDTGELFF. The CDR3, as DNA: TGTGCCAGCTCACCCAGACAGGGGGACACCGGGGAGCTGTTTTTT.

The chain has TRBV10-3 and TRBJ2-7; 7 bases align to TRBD1. Germline values: CDR1 ENHRY, CDR2 SYGVKD. CDR3 size: 13 residues. V lost 7 bases, J lost 6 bases, and 9 bases stayed unmatched. The CDR3 DNA follows: TGTGCCATCACCCGGGACAGCCTATTCGAGCAGTACTTC. It encodes CAITRDSLFEQYF.

This sequence joins TRBV4-1 and TRBJ2-5, with TRBD2 matching 7 bases. Germline CDR1 is MGHRA and CDR2 is YSYEKL. V shed 1 base, J shed 3 bases, and the junction held 8 bases outside the gene matches. CDR3 size: 16 residues. The CDR3 DNA reads TGCGCCAGCAGCCAAGCGGGGGGAACTAGAGAAGAGACCCAGTACTTC. Translation: CASSQAGGTREETQYF.

There are a few counts of this clonotype. This chain uses TRBV20-1 with TRBJ1-5; maybe TRBD1 (6 bases). Per the germline V gene, CDR1 is DFQATT and CDR2 is SNEGSKA (reference sequence). The CDR3 contains 15 residues. The germline V and J ends were trimmed by 6 bases and 5 bases, with 20 bases remaining between them. The CDR3 sequence: CSAGRRDNRHQPQHF. The CDR3 bases are TGCAGTGCGGGAAGGAGGGACAACCGGCATCAGCCCCAGCATTTT.

This clonotype appeared a few times. This chain links TRBV12-3 or TRBV12-4 with TRBJ1-1, with 7 bases lining up with TRBD1. The CDR3 runs 15 residues. The J segment lost 0 bases and the V segment lost 5 bases, leaving 6 bases of the junction unmatched. CDR3: CASSQEQGLNTEAFF. CDR3 DNA: TGTGCCAGCAGTCAAGAACAGGGGTTGAACACTGAAGCTTTCTTT.

V is TRBV12-3 or TRBV12-4 and J is TRBJ2-2, with D possibly called TRBD1 or TRBD2 (5 bases each). The CDR3 totals 16 residues. V lost 6 bases and J 0 bases, leaving 14 bases between the germline ends. The CDR3 DNA is TGTGCCAGCAGATCTCCGGGACGTCCGAACACCGGGGAGCTGTTTTTT. Its protein is CASRSPGRPNTGELFF.

This clonotype turned up a few times. This chain joins TRBV24-1 and TRBJ1-5; D may be TRBD1 (6 bases). Germline assignment: CDR1 KGHDR and CDR2 SFDVKD. V dropped 5 bases and J dropped 5 bases, with 9 bases sitting between them. This CDR3 has 13 amino acids. In DNA form, the CDR3 reads TGTGCCACCAGTGCAGGGGCGGATCAGCCCCAGCATTTT. Encoded protein: CATSAGADQPQHF.

A few counts support this clonotype. The rearrangement links TRBV11-2 to TRBJ2-1; 8 bases fit TRBD2. CDR1 is SGHAT, CDR2 FQNNGV, per germline. V lost 5 bases and J lost 6; bases outside the gene matches: 6. CDR3 length equals 14 residues. The CDR3 protein is CASSRGGPVNEQFF. In nucleotides, the CDR3 is TGTGCCAGCAGCCGGGGGGGGCCTGTCAATGAGCAGTTCTTC.

This clonotype occurred a few times. The chain carries TRBV2 and TRBJ2-1; D gene ambiguous. This CDR3 is 10 amino acids long. Germline-derived CDR1 and CDR2 are SNHLY and FYNNEI. Trimming pared 3 bases from V and 14 bases from J, leaving 8 bases between. CDR3 region: CASSDFLEFF. The CDR3 bases are TGTGCCAGCAGTGATTTTCTGGAGTTCTTC.

The chain uses TRBV20-1 and TRBJ1-1, with D hard to call. The CDR3 consists of 14 residues. The germline V gene has CDR1 DFQATT and CDR2 SNEGSKA (reference sequence). The V gene lost 5 bases and the J gene lost 0 bases, with 13 bases spanning the gap. DNA of the CDR3: TGCAGTGCTGCCCACAGCGGAATGAACACTGAAGCTTTCTTT. Its translation is CSAAHSGMNTEAFF.

In this sample, this clonotype turned up a few times. V is TRBV20-1 and J is TRBJ2-1, with 8 bases aligning to TRBD2. The J segment lost 8 bases and the V segment lost 5 bases, leaving 14 bases of the junction unmatched. Germline CDR1 is DFQATT and CDR2 is SNEGSKA (reference sequence). This CDR3 has 15 amino acids. CDR3 DNA: TGCAGTGCTCCTGAGAGGCGGGGGGAGGCCTATGAGCAGTTCTTC. Translated: CSAPERRGEAYEQFF.

The chain couples TRBV3-1 to TRBJ1-1, with 8 bases fitting TRBD1. The V and J ends lost 6 bases and 1 base, in that order; junction bases with no gene match: 10. Germline loops: CDR1 LGHDT, CDR2 YNNKEL (reference sequence). This CDR3 comprises 16 residues. The CDR3 sequence: CASSPTYGQGNTEAFF. Here the CDR3 DNA reads TGTGCCAGCAGTCCAACCTACGGACAGGGGAACACTGAAGCTTTCTTT.

V gene TRBV29-1 combines with J gene TRBJ2-3; D is uncertain. The germline V gene encodes CDR1 SQVTM and CDR2 ANQGSEA. The CDR3 covers 12 residues. V was trimmed by 7 bases and J by 3 bases, leaving 11 bases between them. DNA of the CDR3: TGCAGCGCAGTGCCGGCGACAGATACGCAGTATTTT. Its translation: CSAVPATDTQYF.

The chain uses TRBV7-2 and TRBJ2-1, with D possibly matching TRBD2 (6 bases). CDR3 size: 17 residues. The V end lost 5 bases, the J end lost 6 bases, and 23 bases lay between the germline ends. The germline V gene has CDR1 SGHTA and CDR2 FQGNSA. CDR3 sequence reads: CASSPGRRSRLSNEQFF. In DNA form, the CDR3 reads TGTGCCAGCAGCCCAGGGAGGCGGTCACGGCTTTCCAATGAGCAGTTCTTC.

The sample holds many counts of this clonotype. The J gene is TRBJ1-3, the V gene TRBV28, with no clear D. Deletions cut 5 bases from V and 2 bases from J, with 7 bases between. Germline CDR1 is MDHEN and CDR2 is SYDVKM. The CDR3 is 13 amino acids. The CDR3 here is CASSNPPGNTIYF. In nucleotides, the CDR3 is TGTGCCAGCAGTAACCCGCCTGGAAACACCATATATTTT.

This clonotype was found a few times. The chain joins TRBV5-1 to TRBJ2-7, with 12 positions matching TRBD2. CDR1 and CDR2 from the germline V gene are SGHRS and YFSETQ. CDR3 length: 17 residues. The J segment lost 3 bases and the V segment lost 4 bases, leaving 11 bases of the junction unmatched. This CDR3 is CASSNQPSGRAVYEQYF. Here the CDR3 DNA reads TGCGCCAGCAGCAACCAGCCTAGCGGGAGGGCCGTCTACGAGCAGTACTTC.

There are a few counts of this clonotype. The chain joins TRBV9 to TRBJ1-6, with TRBD1 identical over 7 bases. Germline V gene data show CDR1 as SGDLS and CDR2 as YYNGEE. The trim removed 4 bases at V and 7 bases at J, leaving 11 bases unmatched. The CDR3 is made up of 16 amino acids. The CDR3 coding sequence is TGTGCCAGCAGCTCGCAGATAGAGACAGGGAATTCACCCCTCCACTTT. Its protein product is CASSSQIETGNSPLHF.

This clonotype was observed a few times. V usage is TRBV7-2 and J usage is TRBJ2-2; 8 bases fit TRBD1. The V gene's germline CDR1 is SGHTA and CDR2 FQGNSA. The CDR3 loop spans 15 amino acids. The V gene end was trimmed by 4 bases and the J gene end by 7 bases; junction bases not matched to a gene: 8. Here the CDR3 reads CASSSRQGKGGELFF. As DNA, the CDR3 is TGTGCCAGCAGCTCTAGACAGGGGAAGGGCGGGGAGCTGTTTTTT.

This clonotype was seen only a few times. The chain has TRBV11-2 and TRBJ1-4; D may be TRBD1 (6 bases). The germline gives CDR1 SGHAT, CDR2 FQNNGV. The CDR3 is made up of 18 amino acids. V was pared by 4 bases and J by 7 bases, with 25 bases between. The chain's CDR3 is CASSSRLPTQGSGEKLFF. CDR3 DNA sequence: TGTGCCAGCAGCTCACGACTACCTACACAGGGCAGCGGTGAAAAACTGTTTTTT.

This clonotype appeared a few times. The rearrangement links TRBV6-5 to TRBJ1-1; 7 nucleotides agree with TRBD1. V lost 3 bases and J lost 1; bases outside the gene matches: 5. The germline gives CDR1 MNHEY, CDR2 SVGAGI. The CDR3 covers 15 residues. In DNA form, the CDR3 reads TGTGCCAGCAGTTATTACCGACAGGGGAACACTGAAGCTTTCTTT. It translates to CASSYYRQGNTEAFF.

The table lists this clonotype with a few counts. The chain recombines TRBV27 with TRBJ2-5; TRBD2 agrees at 7 bases. The V gene's germline CDR1 is MNHEY and CDR2 SMNVEV (reference sequence). J gave up 3 bases and V 5 bases, and 3 bases lay outside the gene matches. CDR3 length equals 13 residues. For the CDR3, the DNA is TGTGCCAGCAGTGTAGCGGGTAAAGAGACCCAGTACTTC. Its protein product is CASSVAGKETQYF.

In this sample, this clonotype turned up a few times. This chain links TRBV6-5 with TRBJ1-3; D uncertain. The V gene's germline CDR1 is MNHEY and CDR2 SVGAGI. The CDR3 is 14 amino acids. V lost 6 bases to trimming and J lost 0 bases, with 9 bases between them. The chain's CDR3 is CASSPPISGNTIYF. Here the CDR3 DNA reads TGTGCCAGCAGCCCGCCAATCTCTGGAAACACCATATATTTT.